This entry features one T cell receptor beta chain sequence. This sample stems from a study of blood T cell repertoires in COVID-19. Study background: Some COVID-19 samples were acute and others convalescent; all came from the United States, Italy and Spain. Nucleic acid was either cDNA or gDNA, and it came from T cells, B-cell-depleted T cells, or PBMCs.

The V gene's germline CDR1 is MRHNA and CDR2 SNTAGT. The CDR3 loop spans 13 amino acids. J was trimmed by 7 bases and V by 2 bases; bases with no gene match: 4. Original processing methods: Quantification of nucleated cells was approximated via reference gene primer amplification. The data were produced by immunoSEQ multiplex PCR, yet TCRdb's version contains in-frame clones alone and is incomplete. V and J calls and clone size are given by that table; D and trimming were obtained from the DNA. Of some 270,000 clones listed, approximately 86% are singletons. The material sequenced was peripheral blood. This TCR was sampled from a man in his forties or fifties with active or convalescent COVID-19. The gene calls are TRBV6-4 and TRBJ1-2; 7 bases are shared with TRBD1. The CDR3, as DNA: TGTGCCAGCAGTGACAGACAGGGTAGTGGCTACACCTTC. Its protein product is CASSDRQGSGYTF.